These T cell receptor beta chains were read from a single sample in a study of blood T cell repertoires in COVID-19. The protocol was immunoSEQ multiplex PCR, while the TCRdb copy is restricted to in-frame clones and leaves out a portion. Of about 220,000 clones listed, 65% to 85% are singletons. The source material was peripheral blood. The origin of the receptors is a human donor in a cohort sampled during active COVID-19. CDR3s include the opening cysteine and the closing phenylalanine or tryptophan. The D gene is left open where the match is weak. The size entry is marked missing in some rows and otherwise reads once, few, many or a size class.

. | TRBD1 | TRBJ1-1 | TRBV9 | CASSVARDRGRGAFF | TGTGCCAGCAGCGTCGCGAGAGACAGGGGGCGCGGAGCTTTCTTT
. | TRBD1 | TRBJ1-4 | TRBV2 | CASSELLRDRRGKLFF | TGTGCCAGCAGTGAGCTACTCCGGGACCGCAGGGGGAAACTGTTTTTT
. | TRBD1 | TRBJ2-2 | TRBV6-5 | CASSWDRNTGELFF | TGTGCCAGCAGTTGGGACAGAAACACCGGGGAGCTGTTTTTT
. | TRBD1 | TRBJ1-2 | TRBV2 | CASSNRGTGNFNYGYTF | TGTGCCAGCAGCAACAGAGGGACAGGGAACTTTAACTATGGCTACACCTTC
. | TRBD1 | TRBJ1-1 | TRBV3-1/TRBV3-2 | CASSQEGPGQDEAFF | TGTGCCAGCAGCCAAGAAGGACCGGGACAGGATGAAGCTTTCTTT
. | . | TRBJ2-7 | TRBV9 | CASSVDGTPLNEQYF | TGTGCCAGCAGCGTAGATGGGACTCCGCTCAACGAGCAGTACTTC
few | . | TRBJ1-3 | TRBV18 | CASAPRAPNSGNTIYF | TGTGCCAGCGCCCCACGGGCACCGAACTCTGGAAACACCATATATTTT
. | TRBD1 | TRBJ1-2 | TRBV10-3 | CAIRETGGRRYYGYTF | TGTGCCATCAGAGAAACAGGGGGCCGGAGATATTATGGCTACACCTTC
. | TRBD1 | TRBJ1-1 | TRBV7-6 | CASRATGGSEAFF | TGTGCCAGCAGGGCAACAGGGGGCTCTGAAGCTTTCTTT
. | . | TRBJ2-1 | TRBV28 | CATLGHLAPSYNEQFF | TGTGCCACCCTGGGACACCTAGCTCCCTCCTACAATGAGCAGTTCTTC
once | TRBD1 | TRBJ2-2 | TRBV19 | CASSSDRGNTGELFF | TGTGCCAGTAGTTCGGACAGGGGGAACACCGGGGAGCTGTTTTTT
. | . | TRBJ1-1 | TRBV19 | CASSMDRNTEAFF | TGTGCCAGTAGTATGGACAGGAACACTGAAGCTTTCTTT
. | . | TRBJ1-6 | TRBV27 | CASSLMPRDSPLHF | TGTGCCAGCAGTTTAATGCCCAGGGATTCACCCCTCCACTTT
. | TRBD1 | TRBJ1-5 | TRBV16 | CASSQLGQGNQPQHF | TGTGCCAGCAGCCAACTAGGACAGGGAAATCAGCCCCAGCATTTT
. | . | TRBJ1-3 | TRBV6-1 | CASSEPSQGNTIYF | TGTGCCAGCAGTGAACCCAGTCAAGGAAACACCATATATTTT
. | . | TRBJ2-3 | TRBV19 | CASRGRGRSTDTQYF | TGTGCCAGTAGGGGGCGGGGACGGAGCACAGATACGCAGTATTTT
. | TRBD1 | TRBJ1-2 | TRBV24-1 | CATSDFGQGQYRTGYTF | TGTGCCACCAGTGACTTCGGACAGGGCCAATATCGGACGGGCTACACCTTC
. | TRBD1 | TRBJ1-2 | TRBV9 | CASSVAPTGTAGYTF | TGTGCCAGCAGCGTAGCACCGACAGGGACGGCTGGCTACACCTTC
. | . | TRBJ2-7 | TRBV30 | CAWAVTYEQYF | TGTGCCTGGGCGGTAACCTACGAGCAGTACTTC
few | TRBD1 | TRBJ1-1 | TRBV6-4 | CASSDQGAHTEAFF | TGTGCCAGCAGCGATCAGGGGGCGCACACTGAAGCTTTCTTT
once | TRBD2 | TRBJ2-3 | TRBV5-8 | CASSHERITSAADTQYF | TGTGCCAGCAGCCATGAAAGAATCACTAGCGCCGCAGATACGCAGTATTTT
. | . | TRBJ2-1 | TRBV6-5 | CASSYLAGWYEQFF | TGTGCCAGCAGTTACTTGGCAGGCTGGTATGAGCAGTTCTTC
. | TRBD2 | TRBJ2-2 | TRBV28 | CASSLAGGPGTGELFF | TGTGCCAGCAGTCTAGCGGGGGGGCCGGGCACCGGGGAGCTGTTTTTT
. | . | TRBJ1-3 | TRBV5-4 | CASSPGLGSGNTIYF | TGTGCCAGCAGCCCGGGACTCGGCTCTGGAAACACCATATATTTT
. | TRBD1 | TRBJ1-1 | TRBV6-6 | CASRWTGTGNTEAFF | TGTGCCAGCAGATGGACAGGGACGGGGAACACTGAAGCTTTCTTT
many | . | TRBJ2-2 | TRBV29-1 | CSVDRGVAGELFF | TGCAGCGTGGACCGGGGAGTGGCCGGGGAGCTGTTTTTT
. | TRBD2 | TRBJ2-1 | TRBV4-2 | CASSQVRLANEQFF | TGTGCCAGCAGCCAAGTCAGACTAGCGAATGAGCAGTTCTTC
. | TRBD1 | TRBJ1-4 | TRBV5-8 | CASSFLGQGTYEKLFF | TGTGCCAGCAGCTTTCTGGGACAGGGGACATACGAAAAACTGTTTTTT
. | . | TRBJ1-4 | TRBV5-6 | CASSPGQFNEKLFF | TGTGCCAGCAGCCCTGGGCAGTTTAATGAAAAACTGTTTTTT
. | TRBD1 | TRBJ1-2 | TRBV7-9 | CASSWDSYGYTF | TGTGCCAGCAGCTGGGACAGCTATGGCTACACCTTC
. | TRBD1 | TRBJ1-6 | TRBV18 | CASSLGQGANSPLHF | TGTGCCAGCTCACTCGGACAGGGGGCAAATTCACCCCTCCACTTT
. | TRBD1 | TRBJ2-3 | TRBV7-9 | CASSSTGGRGDTQYF | TGTGCCAGCAGCTCGACAGGGGGCAGGGGGGATACGCAGTATTTT
. | TRBD1 | TRBJ2-7 | TRBV6-5 | CASDRETYEQYF | TGTGCCAGCGACAGGGAAACCTACGAGCAGTACTTC
. | . | TRBJ1-5 | TRBV18 | CASSRGSGDSNQPQHF | TGTGCCAGCTCCCGAGGGTCCGGGGATAGCAATCAGCCCCAGCATTTT